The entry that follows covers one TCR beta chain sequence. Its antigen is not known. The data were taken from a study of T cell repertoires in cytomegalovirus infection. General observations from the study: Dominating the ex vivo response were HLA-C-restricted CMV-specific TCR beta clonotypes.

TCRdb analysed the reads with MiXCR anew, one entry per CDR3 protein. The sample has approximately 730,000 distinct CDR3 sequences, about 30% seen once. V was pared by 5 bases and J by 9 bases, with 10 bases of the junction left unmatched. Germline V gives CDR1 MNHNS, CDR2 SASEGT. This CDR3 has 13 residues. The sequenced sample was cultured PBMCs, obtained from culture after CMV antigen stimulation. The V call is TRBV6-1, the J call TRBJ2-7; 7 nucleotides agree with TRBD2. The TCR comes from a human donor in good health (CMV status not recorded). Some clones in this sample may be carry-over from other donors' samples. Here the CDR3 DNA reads TGTGCCAGCAGTTACGACTTTGCGGGGGTGCAGTACTTC. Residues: CASSYDFAGVQYF.